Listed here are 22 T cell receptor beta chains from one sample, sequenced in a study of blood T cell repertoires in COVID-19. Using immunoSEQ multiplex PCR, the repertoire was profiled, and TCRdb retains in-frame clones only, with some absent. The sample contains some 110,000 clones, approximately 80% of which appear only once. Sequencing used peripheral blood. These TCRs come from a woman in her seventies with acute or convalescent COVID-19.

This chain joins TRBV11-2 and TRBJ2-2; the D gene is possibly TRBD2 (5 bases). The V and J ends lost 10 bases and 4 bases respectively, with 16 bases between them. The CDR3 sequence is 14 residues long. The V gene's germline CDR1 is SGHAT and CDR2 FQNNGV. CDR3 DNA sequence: TGTGCCACCTCGGCGCGGGTTTCCACCGGGGAGCTGTTTTTT. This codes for CATSARVSTGELFF.

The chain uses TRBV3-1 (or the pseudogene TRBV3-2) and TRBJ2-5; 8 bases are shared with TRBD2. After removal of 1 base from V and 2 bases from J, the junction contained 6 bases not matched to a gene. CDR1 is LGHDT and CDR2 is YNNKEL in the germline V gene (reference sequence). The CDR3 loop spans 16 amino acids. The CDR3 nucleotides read TGTGCCAGCAGCCAAGTCCGGGCGGGAGGTCAAGAGACCCAGTACTTC. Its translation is CASSQVRAGGQETQYF.

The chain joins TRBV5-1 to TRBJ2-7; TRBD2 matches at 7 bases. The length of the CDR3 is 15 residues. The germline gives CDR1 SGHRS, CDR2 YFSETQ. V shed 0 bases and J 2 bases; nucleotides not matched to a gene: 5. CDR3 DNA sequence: TGCGCCAGCAGCTTGGATTCTAGCGGAACCTACGAGCAGTACTTC. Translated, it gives CASSLDSSGTYEQYF.

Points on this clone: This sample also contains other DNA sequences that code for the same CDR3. CDR3 region: CASSLQGSYEQYF. The CDR3 nucleotides read TGCGCCAGCAGCTTGCAGGGATCCTACGAGCAGTACTTC. The chain carries TRBV5-1 and TRBJ2-7; maybe TRBD1 (5 bases). The CDR3 is 13 residues long. CDR1 is SGHRS, CDR2 YFSETQ, per germline. V gave up 1 base and J gave up 1 base, with 6 bases separating them.

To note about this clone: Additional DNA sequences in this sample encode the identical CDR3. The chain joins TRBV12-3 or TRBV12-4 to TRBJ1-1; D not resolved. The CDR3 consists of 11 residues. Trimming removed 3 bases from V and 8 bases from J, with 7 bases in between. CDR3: CASSFRGEAFF. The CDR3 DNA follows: TGTGCCAGCAGTTTTAGAGGAGAAGCTTTCTTT.

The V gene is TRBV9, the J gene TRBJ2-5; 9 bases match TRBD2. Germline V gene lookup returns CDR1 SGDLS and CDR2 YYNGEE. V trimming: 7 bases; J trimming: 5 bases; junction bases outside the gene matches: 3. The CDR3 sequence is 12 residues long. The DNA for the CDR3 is TGTGCCAGCCTAGCGGGGAGGGAGACCCAGTACTTC. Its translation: CASLAGRETQYF.

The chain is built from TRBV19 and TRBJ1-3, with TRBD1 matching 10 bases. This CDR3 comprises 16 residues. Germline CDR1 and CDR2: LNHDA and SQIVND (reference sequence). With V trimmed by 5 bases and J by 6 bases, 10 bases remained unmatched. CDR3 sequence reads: CASSPLGTGAENTIYF. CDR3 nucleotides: TGTGCCAGTAGTCCCCTAGGGACAGGGGCCGAAAACACCATATATTTT. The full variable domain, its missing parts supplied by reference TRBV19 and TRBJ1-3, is DGGITQSPKYLFRKEGQNVTLSCEQNLNHDAMYWYRQDPGQGLRLIYYSQIVNDFQKGDIAEGYSVSREKKESFPLTVTSAQKNPTAFYLCASSPLGTGAENTIYFGEGSWLTVV.

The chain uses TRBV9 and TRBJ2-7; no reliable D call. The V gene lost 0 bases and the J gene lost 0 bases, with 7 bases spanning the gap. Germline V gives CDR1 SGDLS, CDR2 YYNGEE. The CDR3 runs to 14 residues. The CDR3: CASSVAANSYEQYF. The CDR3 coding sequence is TGTGCCAGCAGCGTAGCAGCGAACTCCTACGAGCAGTACTTC.

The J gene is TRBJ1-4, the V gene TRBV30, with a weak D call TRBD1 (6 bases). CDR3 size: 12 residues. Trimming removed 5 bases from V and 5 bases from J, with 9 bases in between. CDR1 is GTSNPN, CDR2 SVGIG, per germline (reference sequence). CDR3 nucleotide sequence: TGTGCCTGGGGTACAGGGAATGAAAAACTGTTTTTT. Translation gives CAWGTGNEKLFF.

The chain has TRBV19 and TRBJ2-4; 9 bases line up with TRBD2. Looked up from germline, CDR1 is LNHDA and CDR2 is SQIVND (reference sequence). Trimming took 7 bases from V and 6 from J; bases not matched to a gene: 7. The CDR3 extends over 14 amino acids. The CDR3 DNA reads TGTGCCAGTACCGGCGGGGGGGTTGGAAACATTCAGTACTTC. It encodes CASTGGGVGNIQYF.

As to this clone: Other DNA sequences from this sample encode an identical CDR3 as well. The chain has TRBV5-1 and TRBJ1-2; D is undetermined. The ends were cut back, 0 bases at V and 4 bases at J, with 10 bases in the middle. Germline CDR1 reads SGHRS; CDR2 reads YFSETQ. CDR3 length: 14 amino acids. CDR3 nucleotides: TGCGCCAGCAGCTTGGCCGAAGGGAGCTATGGCTACACCTTC. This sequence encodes CASSLAEGSYGYTF.

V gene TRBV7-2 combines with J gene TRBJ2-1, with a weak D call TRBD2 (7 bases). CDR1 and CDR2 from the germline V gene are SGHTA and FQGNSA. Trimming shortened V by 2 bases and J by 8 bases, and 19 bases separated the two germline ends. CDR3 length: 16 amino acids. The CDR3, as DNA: TGTGCCAGCAGCTTAAACGGGCGGGGGCTTAGGGATGAGCAGTTCTTC. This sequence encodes CASSLNGRGLRDEQFF.

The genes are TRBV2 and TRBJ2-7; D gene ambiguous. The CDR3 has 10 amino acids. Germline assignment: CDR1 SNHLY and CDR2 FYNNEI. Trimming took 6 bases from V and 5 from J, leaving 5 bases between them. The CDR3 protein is CASRENEQYF. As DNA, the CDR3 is TGTGCCAGCAGAGAGAACGAGCAGTACTTC.

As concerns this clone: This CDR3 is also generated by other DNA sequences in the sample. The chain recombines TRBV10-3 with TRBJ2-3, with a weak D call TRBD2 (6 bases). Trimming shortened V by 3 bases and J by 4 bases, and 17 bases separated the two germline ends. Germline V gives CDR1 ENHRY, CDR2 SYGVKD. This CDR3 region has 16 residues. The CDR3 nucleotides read TGTGCCATCAGTGAAGGGACTCCCGGGGGAGCAGATACGCAGTATTTT. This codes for CAISEGTPGGADTQYF.

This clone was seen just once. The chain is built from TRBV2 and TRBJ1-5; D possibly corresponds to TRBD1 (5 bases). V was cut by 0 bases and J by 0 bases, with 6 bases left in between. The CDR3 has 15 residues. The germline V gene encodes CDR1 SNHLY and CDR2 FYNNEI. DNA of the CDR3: TGTGCCAGCAGTGAAGCCAGGGCTAGCAATCAGCCCCAGCATTTT. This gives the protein CASSEARASNQPQHF.

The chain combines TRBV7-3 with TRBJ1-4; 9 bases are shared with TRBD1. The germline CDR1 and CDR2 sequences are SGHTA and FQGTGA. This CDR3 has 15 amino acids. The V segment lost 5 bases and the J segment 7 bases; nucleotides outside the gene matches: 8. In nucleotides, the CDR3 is TGTGCCAGCAGCCAGGGAGGGGGACAGGGTGAAAAACTGTTTTTT. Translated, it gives CASSQGGGQGEKLFF.

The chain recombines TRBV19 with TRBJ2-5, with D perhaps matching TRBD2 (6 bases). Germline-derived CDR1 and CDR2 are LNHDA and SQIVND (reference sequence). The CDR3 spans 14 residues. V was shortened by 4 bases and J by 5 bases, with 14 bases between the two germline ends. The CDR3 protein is CASSNQGGGETQYF. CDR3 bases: TGTGCCAGTAGTAACCAGGGAGGTGGGGAGACCCAGTACTTC.

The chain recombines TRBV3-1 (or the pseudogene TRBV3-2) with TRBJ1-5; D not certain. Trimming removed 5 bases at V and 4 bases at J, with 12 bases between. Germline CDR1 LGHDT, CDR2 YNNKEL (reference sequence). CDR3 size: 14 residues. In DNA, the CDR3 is TGTGCCAGCAGCATCGGGGTGCAGAATCAGCCCCAGCATTTT. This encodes CASSIGVQNQPQHF.

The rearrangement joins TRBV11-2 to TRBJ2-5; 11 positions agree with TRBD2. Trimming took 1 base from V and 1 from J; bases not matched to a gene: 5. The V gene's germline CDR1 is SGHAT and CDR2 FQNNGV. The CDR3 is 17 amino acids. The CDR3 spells CASSLGVLAGAQETQYF. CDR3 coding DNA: TGTGCCAGCAGCTTAGGGGTACTAGCGGGGGCCCAAGAGACCCAGTACTTC.

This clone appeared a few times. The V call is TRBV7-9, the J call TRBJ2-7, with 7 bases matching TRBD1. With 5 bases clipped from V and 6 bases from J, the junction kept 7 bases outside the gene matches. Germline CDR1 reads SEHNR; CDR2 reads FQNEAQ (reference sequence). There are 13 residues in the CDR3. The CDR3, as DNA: TGTGCCAGCAGCCCCTGGACAGGTGGCGAGCAGTACTTC. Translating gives CASSPWTGGEQYF.

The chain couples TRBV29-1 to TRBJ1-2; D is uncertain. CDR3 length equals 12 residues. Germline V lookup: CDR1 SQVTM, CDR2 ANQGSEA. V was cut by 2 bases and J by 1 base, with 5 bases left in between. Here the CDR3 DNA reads TGCAGCGTTGAATCGTTTAACTATGGCTACACCTTC. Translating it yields CSVESFNYGYTF.

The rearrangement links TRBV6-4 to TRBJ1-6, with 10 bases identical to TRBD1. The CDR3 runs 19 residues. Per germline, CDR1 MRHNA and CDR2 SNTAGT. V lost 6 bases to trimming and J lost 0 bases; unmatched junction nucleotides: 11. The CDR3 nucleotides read TGTGCCAGCAGCGAAGGGGGGACAGGGGTCATCTCCTATAATTCACCCCTCCACTTT. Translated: CASSEGGTGVISYNSPLHF.